This entry is about one T cell receptor (beta chain). The data derive from a study of cytomegalovirus exposure and HLA in healthy donors. Germline CDR1 MNHEY, CDR2 SVGAGI. CDR3 size: 15 residues. With V trimmed by 2 bases and J by 1 base, 2 bases remained unmatched. PCR used 60 Vbeta primers and 13 Jbeta primers. Measured with immunoSEQ multiplex PCR; TCRdb has only the in-frame clones, and not every one. Of approximately 190,000 clones listed, approximately 80% are singletons. The rearrangement joins TRBV6-5 to TRBJ1-5; 7 bases agree with TRBD1. The TCR sequence derives from a woman between 25 and 40 years old in good health and CMV-seropositive. The sequenced material came from PBMCs. CDR3 loop: CASSYTTGSNQPQHF. The DNA for the CDR3 is TGTGCCAGCAGTTACACGACAGGGAGCAATCAGCCCCAGCATTTT.